The rows below give T cell receptor beta chains drawn from one sample of a study of cytomegalovirus exposure and HLA in healthy donors. This table comes from immunoSEQ multiplex PCR, and its TCRdb copy is limited to in-frame clones, with some not included. The sample has around 170,000 clones; 78% are singletons. Sample: PBMCs. Receptors originate from a woman aged 35 to 49 in good health and CMV-seropositive. CDR3s leave out the opening cysteine and the closing phenylalanine or tryptophan. The order of the fields is clone size, J gene, V gene, CDR3 protein. A row's size may be missing; if present it is once, few, many or a size class.

-,TRBJ1-6,TRBV14,ASSRNLKENSPLH
-,TRBJ2-5,TRBV5-4,ASSQGPGSGETQY
-,TRBJ1-1,TRBV29-1,SVARVNTEAF
once,TRBJ1-5,TRBV27,ASSPGTTGYQPQH
-,TRBJ2-3,TRBV6-1,ASRDRPFTDTQY
-,TRBJ2-2,TRBV19,AGRPTGFSGELF
-,TRBJ2-7,TRBV5-4,ASSFRGGTYEQY
-,TRBJ1-1,TRBV29-1,SAGSGEAF
-,TRBJ2-1,TRBV7-9,ASSADRTHNEQF
-,TRBJ2-7,TRBV9,ASSVDTYYEQY
-,TRBJ2-1,TRBV5-4,ASGRGNNEQF
few,TRBJ1-4,TRBV5-1,ASSLTGPPGEKLF
few,TRBJ1-2,TRBV25-1,ASSDTGQRYT
-,TRBJ2-7,TRBV7-8,ASSLAPGVTYEQY
-,TRBJ1-2,TRBV10-3,AITRGLGYT
once,TRBJ2-7,TRBV14,ASSLYMTASSYEQY
-,TRBJ1-2,TRBV19,ASSALARNYYGYT
-,TRBJ1-6,TRBV7-2,ASSPRGAGGYNSPLH
-,TRBJ1-1,TRBV19,ASSIEWGRRQNTEAF
-,TRBJ1-5,TRBV6-6,ASSTDRGGQPQH
-,TRBJ2-7,TRBV10-2,ASSRPGQGYEQY
-,TRBJ1-2,TRBV28,ASSPFTGINYGYT
-,TRBJ2-5,TRBV2,ASNPDRVKETQY
-,TRBJ2-4,TRBV4-1,ASSQDRGGAVTNSQY
-,TRBJ1-2,TRBV10-3,AIKTTVYGYT
-,TRBJ2-7,TRBV28,ASWGRGSLYEQY
few,TRBJ1-6,TRBV4-1,ASSQDQGGGSPLH
-,TRBJ2-2,TRBV7-7,ASSPTGGSSGELF
-,TRBJ1-6,TRBV27,ASSRRGRGTHNSPLH
-,TRBJ2-7,TRBV19,ASGQGAYEQY
-,TRBJ1-1,TRBV5-1,ASSLSIAGGKAF
-,TRBJ2-5,TRBV27,ASIHFMAGEQETQY
few,TRBJ2-3,TRBV7-8,ASSRSGLARSDTQY
once,TRBJ1-2,TRBV30,AGRDRGPHGYT
-,TRBJ2-2,TRBV9,ASSTDGLNTGELF
-,TRBJ2-5,TRBV27,ASGGGRGWETQY
few,TRBJ1-4,TRBV9,ASSVSGGPNEKLF
-,TRBJ1-5,TRBV29-1,SVQDSSNQPQH
-,TRBJ2-1,TRBV11-1,ASSLGWSSYNEQF
few,TRBJ1-2,TRBV5-1,ASSLGGQDYGYT
-,TRBJ1-1,TRBV6-5,ASNKNRETFTEAF
-,TRBJ2-3,TRBV5-1,ASSLTASTDTQY
-,TRBJ1-2,TRBV30,AWTDGGGYT
-,TRBJ1-6,TRBV30,AWRDSYNSPLH
-,TRBJ2-5,TRBV30,AWSPREETQY
-,TRBJ2-7,TRBV7-3,ASSLTASSIYEQY
-,TRBJ2-5,TRBV27,ASRGTGTGVQGRMGETQY
-,TRBJ2-7,TRBV6-6,ASSRDSYEQY
once,TRBJ1-2,TRBV4-1,ASSQIDRGAGGYT
-,TRBJ2-5,TRBV7-2,ASCRGSQETQY
-,TRBJ1-1,TRBV30,AWRDREEAF
-,TRBJ1-1,TRBV7-9,ASSREGLNEGAF
-,TRBJ1-2,TRBV6-5,ASTKQGGYGYT
once,TRBJ2-5,TRBV7-9,ASSLGAAGWGETQY
-,TRBJ1-1,TRBV5-1,ASSVGSPGGLRPTEAF